This T cell receptor beta chain stems from a study of blood T cell repertoires in COVID-19. Whole-study context: Samples taken during acute and convalescent COVID-19 were collected in the United States, Italy and Spain. T cells, B-cell-depleted T cells, or PBMCs supplied cDNA or gDNA.

There are 13 residues in the CDR3. From germline, CDR1 is SQVTM and CDR2 ANQGSEA. Trimming removed 5 bases at V and 2 bases at J, with 11 bases between. Assay: immunoSEQ multiplex PCR; the TCRdb copy retains only in-frame clones and omits some. The sample lists under 350,000 clones, about 86% occurring once. The J gene is TRBJ2-3, the V gene TRBV29-1; D perhaps matches TRBD2 (6 bases). The material sequenced was PBMCs or T cells enriched from blood (not recorded which). The clonotype comes from a middle-aged woman with acute COVID-19. The CDR3 spells CSVSTRYTDTQYF. CDR3 nucleotides: TGCAGCGTTTCGACTAGATACACAGATACGCAGTATTTT.